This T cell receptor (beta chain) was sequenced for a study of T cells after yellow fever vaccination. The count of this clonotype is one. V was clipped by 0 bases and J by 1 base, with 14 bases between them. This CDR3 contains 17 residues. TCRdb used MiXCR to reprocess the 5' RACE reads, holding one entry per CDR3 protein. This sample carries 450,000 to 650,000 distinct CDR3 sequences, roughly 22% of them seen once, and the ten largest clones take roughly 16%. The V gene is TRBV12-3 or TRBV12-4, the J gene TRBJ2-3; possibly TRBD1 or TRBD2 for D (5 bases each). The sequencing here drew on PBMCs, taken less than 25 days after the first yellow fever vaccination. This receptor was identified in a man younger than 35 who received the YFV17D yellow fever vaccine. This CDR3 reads CASSLAGASYGTDTQYF. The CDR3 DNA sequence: TGTGCCAGCAGTTTAGCTGGGGCTAGCTATGGCACAGATACGCAGTATTTT.